The present entry profiles one T cell receptor beta chain with its context. Its matching antigen is unknown. This entry comes from a study of T cell responses to AZD1222 COVID-19 vaccine. On the study more broadly: Some second doses came at about 4 weeks and others at about 12 weeks; these were pooled. General study points: Seropositive at baseline were only five or six AZD1222 recipients. Donors, mostly white British, included more females; clonal diversity was possibly underestimated.

CDR3 length: 17 amino acids. Germline V gene data show CDR1 as SGHVS and CDR2 as FNYEAQ. Trimming left V 5 bases short and J 11 bases short, with 28 bases between. Assay: immunoSEQ multiplex PCR; the TCRdb copy retains only in-frame clones and omits some. The table includes roughly 130,000 clones, roughly 90% detected once. This sequence was found in an adult in good health. V usage is TRBV7-6 and J usage is TRBJ1-5; possibly TRBD1 for D (6 bases). Material: peripheral blood, obtained on day 0 of AZD1222 vaccination. CDR3 nucleotide sequence: TGTGCCAGCAGCCGAATAGCGGACGGACAGCGAAATCGAGCCCAGCATTTT. This sequence encodes CASSRIADGQRNRAQHF. The full variable domain, completed using reference TRBV7-6 and TRBJ1-5, is GAGVSQSPRYKVTKRGQDVALRCDPISGHVSLYWYRQALGQGPEFLTYFNYEAQQDKSGLPNDRFSAERPEGSISTLTIQRTEQRDSAMYRCASSRIADGQRNRAQHFGDGTRLSIL.